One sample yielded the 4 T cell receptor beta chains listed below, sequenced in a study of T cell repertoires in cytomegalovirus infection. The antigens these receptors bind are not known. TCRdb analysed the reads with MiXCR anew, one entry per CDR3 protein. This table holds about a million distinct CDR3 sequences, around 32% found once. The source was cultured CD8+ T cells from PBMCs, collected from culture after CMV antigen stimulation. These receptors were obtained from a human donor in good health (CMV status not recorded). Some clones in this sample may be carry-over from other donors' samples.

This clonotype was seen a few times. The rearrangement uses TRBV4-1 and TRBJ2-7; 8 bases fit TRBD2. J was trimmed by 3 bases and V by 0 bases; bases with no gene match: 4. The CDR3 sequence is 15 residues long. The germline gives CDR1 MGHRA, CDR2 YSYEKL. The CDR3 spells CASSQESGGDYEQYV. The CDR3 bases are TGCGCCAGCAGCCAAGAGAGCGGGGGCGACTACGAGCAGTACGTC.

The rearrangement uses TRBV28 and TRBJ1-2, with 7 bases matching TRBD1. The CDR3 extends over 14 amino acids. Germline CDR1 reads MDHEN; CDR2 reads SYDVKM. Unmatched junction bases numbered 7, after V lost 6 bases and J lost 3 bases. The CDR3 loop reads CASRGLTGDYGYTF. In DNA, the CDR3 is TGTGCCAGCAGGGGGTTAACAGGGGACTATGGCTACACCTTC.

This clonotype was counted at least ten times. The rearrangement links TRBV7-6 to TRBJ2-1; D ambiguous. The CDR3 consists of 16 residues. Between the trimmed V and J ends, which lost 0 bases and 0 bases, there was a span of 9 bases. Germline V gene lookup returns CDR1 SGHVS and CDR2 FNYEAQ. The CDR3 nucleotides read TGTGCCAGCAGCTTAGCCAGCTTGGGCTCCTACAATGAGCAGTTCTTC. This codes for CASSLASLGSYNEQFF. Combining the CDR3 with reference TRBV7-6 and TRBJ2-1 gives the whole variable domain GAGVSQSPRYKVTKRGQDVALRCDPISGHVSLYWYRQALGQGPEFLTYFNYEAQQDKSGLPNDRFSAERPEGSISTLTIQRTEQRDSAMYRCASSLASLGSYNEQFFGPGTRLTVL.

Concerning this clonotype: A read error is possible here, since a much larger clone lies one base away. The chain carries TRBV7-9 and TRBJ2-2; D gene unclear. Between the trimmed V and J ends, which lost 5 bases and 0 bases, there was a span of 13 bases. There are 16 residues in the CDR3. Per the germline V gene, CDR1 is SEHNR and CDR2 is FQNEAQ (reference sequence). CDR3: CASSPPPAANTGELFF. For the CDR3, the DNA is TGTGCCAGCAGCCCCCCCCCGGCGGCGAACACCGGGGAGCTGTTTTTT.